This T cell receptor (beta chain) was sequenced for a study of blood T cell repertoires in COVID-19. About the study: The United States, Italy and Spain provided the acute and convalescent COVID-19 samples.

This clone was seen once. The authors' processing: Cell counts per sample came from amplifying reference gene primers. Clones were read by immunoSEQ multiplex PCR, and TCRdb kept only the in-frame ones, dropping some. V and J calls and clone size are copied from that table; D and trimming were computed from the DNA. The table has roughly 260,000 clones, 82% seen once. This CDR3 is 14 amino acids long. CDR1 is SGHRS and CDR2 is YFSETQ in the germline V gene. V shed 0 bases, J shed 6 bases, and the junction held 3 bases outside the gene matches. The chain uses TRBV5-1 and TRBJ1-2; TRBD1 aligns across 9 bases. The sequenced sample consisted of peripheral blood. The TCR comes from a woman in her 70s with acute or convalescent COVID-19. The CDR3 protein is CASSLEDRGNGYTF. Written as DNA, the CDR3 is TGCGCCAGCAGCTTGGAGGACAGGGGAAATGGCTACACCTTC.